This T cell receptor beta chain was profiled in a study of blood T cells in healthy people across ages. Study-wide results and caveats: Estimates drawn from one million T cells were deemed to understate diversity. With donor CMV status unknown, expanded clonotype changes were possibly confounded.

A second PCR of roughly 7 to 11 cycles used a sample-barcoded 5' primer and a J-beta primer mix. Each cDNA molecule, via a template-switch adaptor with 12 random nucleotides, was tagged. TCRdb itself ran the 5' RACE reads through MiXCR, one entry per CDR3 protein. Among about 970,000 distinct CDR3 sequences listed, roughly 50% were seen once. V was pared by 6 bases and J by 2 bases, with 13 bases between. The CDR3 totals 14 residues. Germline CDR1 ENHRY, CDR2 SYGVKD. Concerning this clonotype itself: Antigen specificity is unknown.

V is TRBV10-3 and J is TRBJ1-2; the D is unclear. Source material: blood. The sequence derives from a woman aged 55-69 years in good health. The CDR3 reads CAISDRVVNYGYTF. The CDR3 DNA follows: TGTGCCATCAGCGACCGGGTTGTAAACTATGGCTACACCTTC.